This T cell receptor (beta chain) emerged from a study of shared clonotypes between healthy human individuals. In germline, CDR1 is MGHRA, CDR2 YSYEKL. The CDR3 totals 15 residues. Trimming removed 2 bases at V and 3 bases at J, with 13 bases between. Naive CD8 cells lacked CD45RO and underwent positive selection for CCR7, leaving out terminally differentiated effector memory CD45RA+ cells. Assay used: immunoSEQ multiplex PCR; TCRdb lists only in-frame clones, some missing. Of about 2 million clones listed, about 95% were seen once; the top ten hold 0.85% to 1.2%. The source of this sequence is a man aged 18 to 30 in good health. The specimen was naive CD8+ T cells sorted from blood. The chain recombines TRBV4-1 with TRBJ1-1, with D possibly TRBD1 on 6 matching bases. CDR3 loop: CASSQIHREDTEAFF. In DNA form, the CDR3 reads TGCGCCAGCAGCCAAATTCACAGGGAGGACACTGAAGCTTTCTTT.